The 10 T cell receptor beta chains below were found in one sample sequenced in a study of blood T cell repertoires in COVID-19. Only in-frame clones appear in the TCRdb table, and some are missing; sequencing was by immunoSEQ multiplex PCR. Of 400,000 to 500,000 clones in the sample, roughly 90% were seen once. Sequencing input: peripheral blood. These receptors originate from a woman in her twenties or thirties with active or convalescent COVID-19.

The chain employs TRBV15 and TRBJ1-4; D not resolved. Trimming took 4 bases from V and 3 from J, leaving 21 bases between them. Germline-derived CDR1 and CDR2 are LNHNV and YYDKDF (reference sequence). The CDR3 loop spans 18 amino acids. CDR3 bases: TGTGCCACCAGCATCATGGTGGGTCGGACGGAGGCTAATGAAAAACTGTTTTTT. Its protein product is CATSIMVGRTEANEKLFF.

V and J are TRBV7-9 and TRBJ2-7, with 10 bases identical to TRBD2. V shed 1 base, J shed 5 bases, and the junction held 17 bases outside the gene matches. The germline gives CDR1 SEHNR, CDR2 FQNEAQ (reference sequence). The CDR3 has 19 amino acids. CDR3 sequence reads: CASSLGINGLAGATDEQYF. In nucleotides, the CDR3 is TGTGCCAGCAGCTTAGGGATCAATGGGCTAGCGGGAGCAACTGACGAGCAGTACTTC.

This chain joins TRBV7-9 and TRBJ2-3; 8 bases fit TRBD2. Germline assignment: CDR1 SEHNR and CDR2 FQNEAQ (reference sequence). After removal of 5 bases from V and 3 bases from J, the junction contained 7 bases not matched to a gene. This CDR3 spans 15 amino acids. The CDR3 here is CASSPVAGGTDTQYF. The CDR3 coding sequence is TGTGCCAGCAGCCCCGTGGCGGGGGGTACAGATACGCAGTATTTT.

This sequence joins TRBV28 and TRBJ2-1, with TRBD2 matching 9 bases. The CDR3 consists of 15 residues. The V gene end was trimmed by 7 bases and the J gene end by 0 bases; junction bases not matched to a gene: 4. From germline, CDR1 is MDHEN and CDR2 SYDVKM. The CDR3 DNA is TGTGCCAGCAATCAGCGGGAGGCCTCCTACAATGAGCAGTTCTTC. Translating gives CASNQREASYNEQFF. Looking up the rest from reference TRBV28 and TRBJ2-1 gives the full variable domain: DVKVTQSSRYLVKRTGEKVFLECVQDMDHENMFWYRQDPGLGLRLIYFSYDVKMKEKGDIPEGYSVSREKKERFSLILESASTNQTSMYLCASNQREASYNEQFFGPGTRLTVL.

The J gene is TRBJ2-7, the V gene TRBV27, with TRBD2 identical over 7 bases. Germline V gene lookup returns CDR1 MNHEY and CDR2 SMNVEV (reference sequence). CDR3 length: 15 amino acids. The junction had 11 bases not matched to a gene; V was cut back by 6 bases and J by 3 bases. The CDR3 bases are TGTGCCAGCAGCGGGTGGGGAGGGCTTTACTACGAGCAGTACTTC. It codes for CASSGWGGLYYEQYF.

This clone was observed a single time. The chain couples TRBV5-6 to TRBJ1-5; D gene uncertain. CDR1 and CDR2 from the germline V gene are SGHDT and YYEEEE. The CDR3 covers 16 residues. V was shortened by 0 bases and J by 0 bases, with 10 bases between the two germline ends. The CDR3 reads CASSLGRGYSNQPQHF. CDR3 DNA: TGTGCCAGCAGCTTGGGGCGAGGGTATAGCAATCAGCCCCAGCATTTT.

This chain joins TRBV4-1 and TRBJ2-2, with a tentative D call TRBD1 (6 bases). This CDR3 comprises 19 residues. V was cut by 0 bases and J by 0 bases, with 17 bases left in between. The germline V gene has CDR1 MGHRA and CDR2 YSYEKL. The DNA of the CDR3 is TGCGCCAGCAGCCAAGAAATGCTGGTAAAGGGGGCGAACACCGGGGAGCTGTTTTTT. This sequence encodes CASSQEMLVKGANTGELFF.

The chain couples TRBV16 to TRBJ2-7; weak D call: TRBD1 (5 bases). V lost 4 bases to trimming and J lost 1 base, with 20 bases between them. The CDR3 is made up of 17 amino acids. Germline V lookup: CDR1 KGHSY, CDR2 FQNENV. The CDR3 loop reads CASSRNDLGPNSYEQYF. DNA of the CDR3: TGTGCCAGCAGCCGCAATGATTTGGGGCCAAATTCCTACGAGCAGTACTTC.

The gene calls are TRBV9 and TRBJ1-2; 7 nucleotides align to TRBD1. This CDR3 spans 14 amino acids. Trimming removed 2 bases from V and 2 bases from J; junction bases left unmatched: 3. Germline CDR1 reads SGDLS; CDR2 reads YYNGEE. CDR3 coding DNA: TGTGCCAGCAGCGTGACACAGGGGAACTATGGCTACACCTTC. Protein sequence: CASSVTQGNYGYTF.

The chain links TRBV30 to TRBJ1-1; no clear D. Trimming removed 3 bases from V and 1 base from J, with 9 bases in between. Looked up from germline, CDR1 is GTSNPN and CDR2 is SVGIG (reference sequence). The CDR3 has 13 amino acids. CDR3 amino acids: CAWRTVANTEAFF. Written as DNA, the CDR3 is TGTGCCTGGAGGACTGTAGCGAACACTGAAGCTTTCTTT.